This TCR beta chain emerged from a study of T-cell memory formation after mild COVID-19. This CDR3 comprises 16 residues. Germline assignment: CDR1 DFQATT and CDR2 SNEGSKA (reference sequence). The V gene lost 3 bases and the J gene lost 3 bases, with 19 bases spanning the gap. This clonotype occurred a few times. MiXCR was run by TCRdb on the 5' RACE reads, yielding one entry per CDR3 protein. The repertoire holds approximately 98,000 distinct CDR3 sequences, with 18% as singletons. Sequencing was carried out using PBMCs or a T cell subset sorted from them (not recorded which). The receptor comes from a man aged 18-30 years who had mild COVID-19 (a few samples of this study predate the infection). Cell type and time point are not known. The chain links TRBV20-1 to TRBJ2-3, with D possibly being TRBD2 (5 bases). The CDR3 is CSASGREGAGTDTQYF. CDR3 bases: TGCAGTGCTAGTGGTCGGGAAGGAGCTGGAACAGATACGCAGTATTTT.